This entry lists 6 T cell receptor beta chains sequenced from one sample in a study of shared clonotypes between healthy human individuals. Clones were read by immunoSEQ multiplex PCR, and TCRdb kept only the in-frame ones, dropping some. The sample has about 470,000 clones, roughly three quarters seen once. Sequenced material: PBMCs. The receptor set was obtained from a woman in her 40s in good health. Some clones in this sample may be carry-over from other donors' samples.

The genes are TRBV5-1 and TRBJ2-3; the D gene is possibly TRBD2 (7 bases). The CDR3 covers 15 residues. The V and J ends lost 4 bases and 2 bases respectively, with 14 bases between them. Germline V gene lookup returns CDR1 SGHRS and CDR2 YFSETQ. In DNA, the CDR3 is TGCGCCAGCAGCCCTGGGGGGGCTTACACAGATACGCAGTATTTT. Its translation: CASSPGGAYTDTQYF.

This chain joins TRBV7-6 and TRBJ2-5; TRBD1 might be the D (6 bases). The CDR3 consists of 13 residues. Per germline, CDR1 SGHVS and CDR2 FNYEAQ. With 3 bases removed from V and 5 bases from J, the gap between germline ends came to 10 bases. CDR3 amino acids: CASSFTGMETQYF. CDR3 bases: TGTGCCAGCAGCTTTACAGGGATGGAGACCCAGTACTTC.

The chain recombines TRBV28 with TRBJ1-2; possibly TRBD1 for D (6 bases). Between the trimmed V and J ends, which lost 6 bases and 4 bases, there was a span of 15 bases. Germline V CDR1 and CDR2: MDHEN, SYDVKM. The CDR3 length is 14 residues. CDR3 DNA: TGTGCCAGCAGCTATGTTCAGGGGACCTATGGCTACACCTTC. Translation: CASSYVQGTYGYTF.

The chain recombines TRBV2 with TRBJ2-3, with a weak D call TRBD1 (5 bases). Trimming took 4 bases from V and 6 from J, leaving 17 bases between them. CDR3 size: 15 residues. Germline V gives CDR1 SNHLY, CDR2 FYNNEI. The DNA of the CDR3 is TGTGCCAGCAGTGTGCGCAGGGCTCAAGGGGATACGCAGTATTTT. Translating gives CASSVRRAQGDTQYF.

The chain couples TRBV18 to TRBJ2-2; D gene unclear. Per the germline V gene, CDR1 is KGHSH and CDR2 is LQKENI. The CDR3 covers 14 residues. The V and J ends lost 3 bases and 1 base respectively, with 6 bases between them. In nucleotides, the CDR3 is TGTGCCAGCTCACCCGAGCGGAACACCGGGGAGCTGTTTTTT. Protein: CASSPERNTGELFF.

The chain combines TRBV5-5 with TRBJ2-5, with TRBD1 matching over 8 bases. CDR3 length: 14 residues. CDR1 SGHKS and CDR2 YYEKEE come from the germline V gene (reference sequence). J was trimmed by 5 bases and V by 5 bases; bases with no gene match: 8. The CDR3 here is CASSNRGYGETQYF. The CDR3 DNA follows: TGTGCCAGCAGTAACAGGGGGTACGGGGAGACCCAGTACTTC.